A single T cell receptor (beta chain) is shown here with its context. The antigen is unknown. These data belong to a study of CD4 T cells in relation to SARS-CoV-2 and coronaviruses. Unexposed donor CD4+ T cells date from about 2010-2019, before the COVID-19 pandemic. Isolation of CD4+ T cells took place after about 9 days in culture. Germline CDR1 is SGDLS and CDR2 is YYNGEE. The CDR3 runs to 15 residues. After removal of 2 bases from V and 4 bases from J, the junction contained 5 bases not matched to a gene. The method was immunoSEQ multiplex PCR; TCRdb's version includes in-frame clones alone and lacks a portion of them. The table shows 20,000 to 25,000 clones, with about three fifths occurring only once.

The sample comprised CD4+ T cells from PBMCs, cultured in vitro. The chain carries TRBV9 and TRBJ2-1; 8 nucleotides agree with TRBD1. This clonotype was obtained from a human donor in good health. The DNA of the CDR3 is TGTGCCAGCAGCGTCGGACAGGGCTTATACAATGAGCAGTTCTTC. Translating gives CASSVGQGLYNEQFF.